These T cell receptor beta chains were read from a single sample in a study of control samples from healthy donors and cancer patients. The assay was immunoSEQ multiplex PCR, and TCRdb's table has in-frame clones only and misses some. The sample records 100,000 to 150,000 clones, around nine tenths being singletons. Sequencing was done on a sample of blood. The origin of the receptors is a man aged 18-30 years in good health. The CDR3 runs from the conserved cysteine through the conserved F or W. The D gene is left open where the match is weak. Some rows have no size entry. The others give once, few or many, or a class for an expanded clone.

CDR3nt: TGTGCCAGTAGGGGGAAGGGGACGAACACCGGGGAGCTGTTTTTT
CDR3aa: CASRGKGTNTGELFF
abundance: .
v_gene: TRBV19
d_gene: .
j_gene: TRBJ2-2

CDR3nt: TGTGCCAGCTCACCATTCGAAGACCCTTCGAACACTGAAGCTTTCTTT
CDR3aa: CASSPFEDPSNTEAFF
abundance: .
v_gene: TRBV18
d_gene: .
j_gene: TRBJ1-1

CDR3nt: TGTGCCAGCAGCTTAATGACTAGCGGGGGGGCCCTAAGGCAGTATTTT
CDR3aa: CASSLMTSGGALRQYF
abundance: .
v_gene: TRBV11-2
d_gene: TRBD2
j_gene: TRBJ2-3

CDR3nt: TGTGCCAGCAGCCAAGTGGGACTAGCTCTCGAGCAGTACTTC
CDR3aa: CASSQVGLALEQYF
abundance: .
v_gene: TRBV3-1/TRBV3-2
d_gene: TRBD2
j_gene: TRBJ2-7

CDR3nt: TGTGCCAGCAGCCAAGGAGTTAAGGGGTGGGAGACCCAGTACTTC
CDR3aa: CASSQGVKGWETQYF
abundance: once
v_gene: TRBV3-1/TRBV3-2
d_gene: .
j_gene: TRBJ2-5

CDR3nt: TGTGCCAGCAGTTACGGGACAGGGGAGTATCAGCCCCAGCATTTT
CDR3aa: CASSYGTGEYQPQHF
abundance: .
v_gene: TRBV6-2/TRBV6-3
d_gene: TRBD1
j_gene: TRBJ1-5

CDR3nt: TGTGCCGCCGACAAGAACACTGAAGCTTTCTTT
CDR3aa: CAADKNTEAFF
abundance: .
v_gene: TRBV30
d_gene: .
j_gene: TRBJ1-1

CDR3nt: TGTGCCAGCAGCGGCGGGGGGGCCTCGGTAGATACGCAGTATTTT
CDR3aa: CASSGGGASVDTQYF
abundance: .
v_gene: TRBV9
d_gene: TRBD2
j_gene: TRBJ2-3

CDR3nt: TGTGCCAGCAGCCAAACCAGGGGTAAGGGGTACAATGAGCAGTTCTTC
CDR3aa: CASSQTRGKGYNEQFF
abundance: .
v_gene: TRBV7-3
d_gene: .
j_gene: TRBJ2-1

CDR3nt: TGCGCCAGCAGCTTCCCGGGGGGCTCCAATGAGCAGTTCTTC
CDR3aa: CASSFPGGSNEQFF
abundance: .
v_gene: TRBV5-1
d_gene: .
j_gene: TRBJ2-1

CDR3nt: TGTGCCAGCAGCTGGGGGCGGGGGGCCGACTACGAGCAGTACTTC
CDR3aa: CASSWGRGADYEQYF
abundance: once
v_gene: TRBV7-6
d_gene: TRBD2
j_gene: TRBJ2-7

CDR3nt: TGTGCCAGCAGCTCCGGGACAGGGCTAGATACGCAGTATTTT
CDR3aa: CASSSGTGLDTQYF
abundance: .
v_gene: TRBV7-9
d_gene: TRBD1
j_gene: TRBJ2-3

CDR3nt: TGTGCCAGCAGCTTCCGGGACAGGGGGCTTTTGGGAGCTTTCTTT
CDR3aa: CASSFRDRGLLGAFF
abundance: .
v_gene: TRBV11-1
d_gene: TRBD1
j_gene: TRBJ1-1

CDR3nt: TGTGCCAGCAGTTGGGACAGGGCCGAGCAGTACTTC
CDR3aa: CASSWDRAEQYF
abundance: .
v_gene: TRBV11-1
d_gene: TRBD1
j_gene: TRBJ2-7

CDR3nt: TGTGCCTGGGGGGATGGCGGGGGCACAGATACGCAGTATTTT
CDR3aa: CAWGDGGGTDTQYF
abundance: .
v_gene: TRBV30
d_gene: .
j_gene: TRBJ2-3

CDR3nt: TGTGCCAGCAGCCGGTACCAAGAGACCCAGTACTTC
CDR3aa: CASSRYQETQYF
abundance: .
v_gene: TRBV9
d_gene: .
j_gene: TRBJ2-5

CDR3nt: TGTGCCAGTAGTCAAGCCAGTGCTTTGGCCAATGAAAAACTGTTTTTT
CDR3aa: CASSQASALANEKLFF
abundance: .
v_gene: TRBV19
d_gene: .
j_gene: TRBJ1-4

CDR3nt: TGCGCCAGCAGTGAAGGGCCATTCAACTATGGCTACACCTTC
CDR3aa: CASSEGPFNYGYTF
abundance: few
v_gene: TRBV10-1
d_gene: .
j_gene: TRBJ1-2

CDR3nt: TGTGCCAGCACGATGGCAGGGGGCGCATATGGCTACACCTTC
CDR3aa: CASTMAGGAYGYTF
abundance: .
v_gene: TRBV2
d_gene: TRBD1
j_gene: TRBJ1-2

CDR3nt: TGTGCCAGCGGGGGGGCTGAAGCTTTCTTT
CDR3aa: CASGGAEAFF
abundance: once
v_gene: TRBV6-6
d_gene: .
j_gene: TRBJ1-1

CDR3nt: TGTGCCAGCAGACCACAGTTGCCAGGGGGCTCTGGCTACACCTTC
CDR3aa: CASRPQLPGGSGYTF
abundance: .
v_gene: TRBV6-6
d_gene: TRBD1
j_gene: TRBJ1-2

CDR3nt: TGTGCCAGCCTACCTGGGGCCGGAATTCATCAGCCCCAGCATTTT
CDR3aa: CASLPGAGIHQPQHF
abundance: .
v_gene: TRBV19
d_gene: .
j_gene: TRBJ1-5

CDR3nt: TGTGCCGCACGGAGCTCCTATAATTCACCCCTCCACTTT
CDR3aa: CAARSSYNSPLHF
abundance: .
v_gene: TRBV6-5
d_gene: .
j_gene: TRBJ1-6

CDR3nt: TGTGCCAGCAGTGACTCGGGGGACCGGGATACGCAGTATTTT
CDR3aa: CASSDSGDRDTQYF
abundance: .
v_gene: TRBV6-4
d_gene: .
j_gene: TRBJ2-3

CDR3nt: TGTGCCAGCAGCTCCCGGGGGGGCGCGTCGATCGAGCAGTACTTC
CDR3aa: CASSSRGGASIEQYF
abundance: .
v_gene: TRBV7-3
d_gene: TRBD2
j_gene: TRBJ2-7

CDR3nt: TGTGCCAGCAGGGGACAGGGGGATGGCTACACCTTC
CDR3aa: CASRGQGDGYTF
abundance: .
v_gene: TRBV12-3/TRBV12-4
d_gene: TRBD1
j_gene: TRBJ1-2

CDR3nt: TGTGCCAGCAGCCCAACTCAAGACAGCCCAGCACTAAACACCGGGGAGCTGTTTTTT
CDR3aa: CASSPTQDSPALNTGELFF
abundance: .
v_gene: TRBV2
d_gene: .
j_gene: TRBJ2-2

CDR3nt: TGTGCCAGCAGCTTATTCCTACGGGGGAGAAGCCAAGAGACCCAGTACTTC
CDR3aa: CASSLFLRGRSQETQYF
abundance: .
v_gene: TRBV11-2
d_gene: .
j_gene: TRBJ2-5

CDR3nt: TGTGCTAGTGGTCCGGGGACGGTTTATGGCTACACCTTC
CDR3aa: CASGPGTVYGYTF
abundance: .
v_gene: TRBV12-5
d_gene: .
j_gene: TRBJ1-2

CDR3nt: TGTGCCAGCCGACAGGGGGGAAACACCATATATTTT
CDR3aa: CASRQGGNTIYF
abundance: .
v_gene: TRBV6-5
d_gene: TRBD1
j_gene: TRBJ1-3

CDR3nt: TGTGCTAGTGGTTTTGGGTTAAACTATGGCTACACCTTC
CDR3aa: CASGFGLNYGYTF
abundance: .
v_gene: TRBV12-5
d_gene: .
j_gene: TRBJ1-2

CDR3nt: TGCGCCAGCAGTGAGCCGAGCCGGGCAGGGACAGGGGGTAACTATGGCTACACCTTC
CDR3aa: CASSEPSRAGTGGNYGYTF
abundance: .
v_gene: TRBV10-2
d_gene: TRBD1
j_gene: TRBJ1-2

CDR3nt: TGTGCCAGCAGTTTAGGACTAGTAGCTGTGCAGTACTTC
CDR3aa: CASSLGLVAVQYF
abundance: .
v_gene: TRBV12-3/TRBV12-4
d_gene: .
j_gene: TRBJ2-7

CDR3nt: TGTGCCAGCAGCTCCCGACTAGCGGGGGTTCCGACTAGCACAGATACGCAGTATTTT
CDR3aa: CASSSRLAGVPTSTDTQYF
abundance: once
v_gene: TRBV21-1
d_gene: .
j_gene: TRBJ2-3

CDR3nt: TGTGCCAGTAGCCCGGACAGGGGGCGCAGTGACTATGGCTACACCTTC
CDR3aa: CASSPDRGRSDYGYTF
abundance: .
v_gene: TRBV19
d_gene: TRBD1
j_gene: TRBJ1-2

CDR3nt: TGTGCCACCAGCAGAGTCCCCGACAGGCCGGAGCAGCAGTACTTC
CDR3aa: CATSRVPDRPEQQYF
abundance: once
v_gene: TRBV15
d_gene: .
j_gene: TRBJ2-7

CDR3nt: TGTGCCAGCTCGGGAGGGGCCACAGATACGCAGTATTTT
CDR3aa: CASSGGATDTQYF
abundance: .
v_gene: TRBV18
d_gene: TRBD2
j_gene: TRBJ2-3

CDR3nt: TGCGCCAGCAGCGACGGGACAGGCACGTATGGCTACACCTTC
CDR3aa: CASSDGTGTYGYTF
abundance: .
v_gene: TRBV5-1
d_gene: TRBD1
j_gene: TRBJ1-2

CDR3nt: TGTGCCAGCAGCTTATTAGCCGCCGGGGAGCTGTTTTTT
CDR3aa: CASSLLAAGELFF
abundance: .
v_gene: TRBV7-2
d_gene: .
j_gene: TRBJ2-2

CDR3nt: TGTGCCACCAGAATGAGCTACGAGCAGTACTTC
CDR3aa: CATRMSYEQYF
abundance: .
v_gene: TRBV6-5
d_gene: .
j_gene: TRBJ2-7

CDR3nt: TGTGCCAGTAGTATAGAAGGGCCACGCAGACCATGGAATTCACCCCTCCACTTT
CDR3aa: CASSIEGPRRPWNSPLHF
abundance: .
v_gene: TRBV19
d_gene: .
j_gene: TRBJ1-6

CDR3nt: TGTGCCACCCGACAGGGCAATCAGCCCCAGCATTTT
CDR3aa: CATRQGNQPQHF
abundance: once
v_gene: TRBV19
d_gene: .
j_gene: TRBJ1-5

CDR3nt: TGTGCCAGTAGTACCCGGGACAGGGGTTTTTATGGCTACACCTTC
CDR3aa: CASSTRDRGFYGYTF
abundance: once
v_gene: TRBV19
d_gene: TRBD1
j_gene: TRBJ1-2

CDR3nt: TGTGCCAGCAGCCCGGGAAGCGGGGGGGTCTACAATGAGCAGTTCTTC
CDR3aa: CASSPGSGGVYNEQFF
abundance: .
v_gene: TRBV9
d_gene: TRBD2
j_gene: TRBJ2-1

CDR3nt: TGCGCCAGCAGCTTGGGTCCCCCAGGAGTTGGTCAGCCCCAGCATTTT
CDR3aa: CASSLGPPGVGQPQHF
abundance: .
v_gene: TRBV5-1
d_gene: .
j_gene: TRBJ1-5

CDR3nt: TGTGCCAGCAAACCCGGGACAGGGGGGGAATATACGCAGTATTTT
CDR3aa: CASKPGTGGEYTQYF
abundance: .
v_gene: TRBV6-5
d_gene: TRBD1
j_gene: TRBJ2-3

CDR3nt: TGTGCCAGCAGCCACCCGGGACAGGGGGCGTGGGGAGTCGAGACCCAGTACTTC
CDR3aa: CASSHPGQGAWGVETQYF
abundance: .
v_gene: TRBV3-1/TRBV3-2
d_gene: TRBD1
j_gene: TRBJ2-5

CDR3nt: TGTGCCAGTAGTATAGATTTTGGGGGTTCTCAGCCCCAGCATTTT
CDR3aa: CASSIDFGGSQPQHF
abundance: .
v_gene: TRBV19
d_gene: .
j_gene: TRBJ1-5